What follows describes a single T cell receptor beta chain. Its antigen has not been determined. No much larger clone exists at a distance of one base, and base qualities are not known. This record comes from a study of CD8 T cells in Susac syndrome (dated by TCRdb to 2018 to 2020). Some background on the complete study: Repertoire sequencing was used to test whether CD8+ T cell activation and differentiation in Susac syndrome was antigen driven. Clonality of the CD8+ T cell repertoire was compared between over ten healthy donors, approximately 14 Susac syndrome patients and fewer than 16 multiple sclerosis patients.

Findings and caveats that apply to the study as a whole: The study acknowledged that relatively few individuals were included in the TCR sequencing and HLA analysis.

The germline V gene supplies CDR1 SQVTM and CDR2 ANQGSEA. Spanning cysteine to phenylalanine, the CDR3 consists of 13 amino acids. Kept here is only the CDR3 DNA, which spans 39 bases and is read in frame from base 1. V is clipped by 7 bases and J by 1 base, and the sequence between their germline boundaries is 13 bases long. RNA was extracted with the RNeasy kit and 0.5 to 1 ug was reverse transcribed using random hexamers. The immunoSEQ multiplex PCR assay, which covers 54 Vbeta and 13 Jbeta segments, was used to amplify TCR beta CDR3 regions. PCR amplification bias was corrected by using a synthetic template baseline for primer optimization and computational correction. From the authors' description of their analysis: Reads were annotated to V, D and J genes per IMGT and analyzed with immunoSEQ Analyzer, keeping only productive sequences. Clonality was calculated as one minus the Shannon entropy normalized by log2 of the number of productive unique sequences. For each patient and control, public and private clones were evaluated among the 100 most prevalent clones. Clones were defined as Susac-specific when absent from the healthy and MS cohorts, from 1,000 to 1,100 published viral clones and from other ImmuneACCESS disease sequences. TCRdb handled the public reads itself, with Q25 trimming in fastp and clone calling in MiXCR, and kept productive beta chains. Every CDR3 protein is listed once, alongside the most common genes and DNA of its rows. TCRdb assigned the V and J calls; the authors' analysis was not used. Recorded for this sample are 400,000 or so distinct CDR3 sequences; approximately 85% of them occurred a single time. 0.09% to 0.15% of the sample rests with the top ten.

Peripheral blood CD8+ and CD4+ T cells from healthy donors, Susac syndrome patients and multiple sclerosis patients were profiled by high-throughput TCR beta sequencing. Treatment-naive patients with stable or active relapsing-remitting disease fulfilling revised McDonald criteria were used as multiple sclerosis controls. Bulk CD8+ and CD4+ T cells were purified magnetically by negative isolation, whereas CD8+ TEMRA cells were enriched by FACS. Blood was collected in EDTA tubes and processed within 24 hours, with PBMCs isolated through density gradient centrifugation. PBMCs destined for TCR sequencing were cryopreserved in liquid nitrogen and later thawed in a 37 °C water bath. A purity of at least 90% was achieved for sorted or isolated CD4+, CD8+ and CD8+ TEMRA cells.

This clonotype originated in a human donor with multiple sclerosis. Sequenced: CD8+ T cells from PBMCs. The sequence links TRBV29-1 to TRBJ1-1, and the D gene may be TRBD1, 5 bases matching. Here is the DNA: TGCAGCGGGGGCACTCCCGGGAACACTGAAGCTTTCTTT. The resulting protein is CSGGTPGNTEAFF.